The rows below give T cell receptor beta chains drawn from one sample of a study of OX40 agonist ivuxolimab in advanced cancers. Generated by immunoSEQ multiplex PCR, the TCRdb table keeps only in-frame clones and is missing some. Of 23,000 or so clones listed, about 77% were seen once; the top ten hold more than 2%. Sample: CD4+ or CD8+ T cells sorted from blood, taken in a trial of the OX40 agonist ivuxolimab. All receptors come from an adult with an advanced solid tumor such as melanoma, head and neck, liver or kidney cancer. CDR3s include the opening cysteine and the closing phenylalanine or tryptophan. D genes are given only for firm matches. Expanded clones get a size class; other rows say once, few or many, or leave the size out.

abundance | d_gene | j_gene | v_gene | CDR3aa | CDR3nt
. | TRBD1 | TRBJ1-5 | TRBV30 | CAWSEGTVNQPQHF | TGTGCCTGGAGTGAAGGGACAGTCAATCAGCCCCAGCATTTT
. | . | TRBJ1-3 | TRBV5-1 | CASSPVTGSGNTIYF | TGCGCCAGCAGCCCCGTCACGGGGTCTGGAAACACCATATATTTT
. | . | TRBJ1-1 | TRBV30 | CAWSRGGVEAFF | TGTGCCTGGAGCCGCGGGGGGGTCGAAGCTTTCTTT
once | . | TRBJ2-1 | TRBV2 | CASSEGGVGGEQFF | TGTGCCAGCAGTGAAGGGGGAGTGGGGGGTGAGCAGTTCTTC
. | TRBD1 | TRBJ1-5 | TRBV7-8 | CASSSSGTGVWSNQPQHF | TGTGCCAGCAGCTCCTCCGGGACAGGGGTTTGGAGCAATCAGCCCCAGCATTTT
. | TRBD2 | TRBJ2-5 | TRBV7-2 | CASSLRRGAEETQYF | TGTGCCAGCAGCTTAAGGCGGGGGGCGGAAGAGACCCAGTACTTC
. | TRBD1 | TRBJ1-2 | TRBV30 | CAWSGDRRYGYTF | TGTGCCTGGAGTGGGGACAGGAGATATGGCTACACCTTC
. | TRBD1 | TRBJ1-1 | TRBV5-5 | CASSFLDRGKTEAFF | TGTGCCAGCAGCTTTTTGGACAGGGGGAAAACTGAAGCTTTCTTT
. | . | TRBJ1-1 | TRBV11-2 | CASSPGGAGEAFF | TGTGCCAGCAGCCCCGGTGGGGCAGGTGAAGCTTTCTTT
. | . | TRBJ1-2 | TRBV5-4 | CASSLGQNYGYTF | TGTGCCAGCAGCTTAGGGCAGAACTATGGCTACACCTTC
few | . | TRBJ2-1 | TRBV11-3 | CASSLDKRGEQFF | TGTGCCAGCAGCTTAGATAAAAGAGGTGAGCAGTTCTTC
once | . | TRBJ2-3 | TRBV6-5 | CASSYAGSYTDTQYF | TGTGCCAGCAGTTACGCGGGCAGCTACACAGATACGCAGTATTTT
. | . | TRBJ1-1 | TRBV5-6 | CASSLRGTEAFF | TGTGCCAGCAGCTTGAGGGGTACTGAAGCTTTCTTT
. | . | TRBJ2-7 | TRBV20-1 | CSARSSYEQYF | TGCAGTGCTAGGAGCTCCTACGAGCAGTACTTC
once | . | TRBJ1-4 | TRBV7-2 | CASSPGVNEKLFF | TGTGCCAGCAGCCCCGGTGTTAACGAAAAACTGTTTTTT
. | . | TRBJ1-4 | TRBV11-2 | CASSPPARRGKLFF | TGTGCCAGCAGCCCCCCCGCCAGGAGGGGGAAACTGTTTTTT
. | . | TRBJ1-5 | TRBV4-1 | CASSQVVGKGSNQPQHF | TGCGCCAGCAGCCAAGTTGTAGGAAAGGGGAGCAATCAGCCCCAGCATTTT
. | . | TRBJ2-7 | TRBV7-2 | CASSTGLGPSYEQYF | TGTGCCAGCAGCACCGGACTGGGACCATCCTACGAGCAGTACTTC
. | . | TRBJ1-5 | TRBV19 | CASRAGGSYQPQHF | TGTGCCAGTAGGGCCGGGGGGAGTTATCAGCCCCAGCATTTT
. | . | TRBJ2-7 | TRBV28 | CASSPYIGGLLSYEQYF | TGTGCCAGCAGTCCTTATATAGGGGGTTTGCTCTCCTACGAGCAGTACTTC
. | . | TRBJ2-5 | TRBV6-4 | CASSDLRGTLQETQYF | TGTGCCAGCAGTGACTTGCGGGGCACACTGCAAGAGACCCAGTACTTC
few | . | TRBJ1-1 | TRBV5-4 | CASSLDGNGVAFF | TGTGCCAGCAGCTTGGATGGGAACGGTGTAGCTTTCTTT
once | . | TRBJ2-7 | TRBV14 | CASSPNSGKRPYEQYF | TGTGCCAGCAGCCCCAATAGCGGCAAACGACCCTACGAGCAGTACTTC
few | TRBD2 | TRBJ2-3 | TRBV25-1 | CASSEYTGGTDTQYF | TGTGCCAGCAGTGAATATACGGGGGGAACAGATACGCAGTATTTT
. | . | TRBJ2-2 | TRBV7-8 | CASSHELVPGELFF | TGTGCCAGCAGCCACGAACTAGTACCCGGGGAGCTGTTTTTT
once | . | TRBJ2-2 | TRBV5-1 | CASSWGLLTGELFF | TGCGCCAGCAGCTGGGGACTGCTCACCGGGGAGCTGTTTTTT
. | TRBD2 | TRBJ2-5 | TRBV5-1 | CASGQRDLLETQYF | TGCGCCAGCGGCCAGCGGGACCTTCTGGAGACCCAGTACTTC
few | . | TRBJ2-2 | TRBV18 | CASSRLIPNTGELFF | TGTGCCAGCTCACGATTGATCCCAAACACCGGGGAGCTGTTTTTT
. | . | TRBJ1-1 | TRBV30 | CAWSVLQVMNTEAFF | TGTGCCTGGAGTGTTCTACAGGTCATGAACACTGAAGCTTTCTTT
. | . | TRBJ1-2 | TRBV7-8 | CASSSTLRGGPLGYTF | TGTGCCAGCAGCTCCACTTTGCGGGGGGGTCCTCTTGGCTACACCTTC
. | . | TRBJ1-5 | TRBV6-6 | CALSSGRENPQHF | TGTGCCCTTTCTAGCGGGCGGGAAAATCCCCAGCATTTT
. | TRBD1 | TRBJ1-4 | TRBV28 | CASSPAGTAEEKLFF | TGTGCCAGCAGTCCAGCCGGGACAGCGGAAGAAAAACTGTTTTTT
few | . | TRBJ1-5 | TRBV7-9 | CASSLGQRNQPQHF | TGTGCCAGCAGCTTAGGACAGAGGAATCAGCCCCAGCATTTT
. | TRBD2 | TRBJ2-2 | TRBV7-2 | CASSFSSGSPGELFF | TGTGCCAGCAGCTTTTCTAGCGGGTCCCCCGGGGAGCTGTTTTTT
. | TRBD1 | TRBJ1-5 | TRBV7-8 | CASSWGGQGINQPQHF | TGTGCCAGCAGCTGGGGGGGACAGGGGATCAATCAGCCCCAGCATTTT
. | . | TRBJ2-7 | TRBV6-5 | CASSSQPIYYEQYF | TGTGCCAGCAGTTCCCAGCCTATCTACTACGAGCAGTACTTC
. | . | TRBJ2-4 | TRBV27 | CASSFSSGIQYF | TGTGCCAGCAGTTTCAGTTCGGGGATTCAGTACTTC
. | TRBD2 | TRBJ2-7 | TRBV28 | CASSFLAGGTGYEQYF | TGTGCCAGCAGTTTCTTAGCGGGAGGGACGGGCTACGAGCAGTACTTC
. | TRBD2 | TRBJ2-7 | TRBV10-3 | CAISETGTSGVYF | TGTGCCATCAGTGAGACCGGGACTAGCGGTGTATACTTC
once | . | TRBJ2-2 | TRBV6-1 | CASNQGGWTGELFF | TGTGCCAGCAACCAGGGGGGTTGGACCGGGGAGCTGTTTTTT
. | TRBD1 | TRBJ2-7 | TRBV7-2 | CASSAGTGINEQYF | TGTGCCAGCAGTGCCGGGACAGGGATCAACGAGCAGTACTTC
. | . | TRBJ1-1 | TRBV19 | CASSLRVGANTEAFF | TGTGCCAGTAGTCTCCGGGTCGGGGCGAACACTGAAGCTTTCTTT
. | TRBD1 | TRBJ1-1 | TRBV4-3 | CASSQFHRGTTEAFF | TGCGCCAGCAGCCAGTTCCACAGGGGGACGACTGAAGCTTTCTTT
. | TRBD2 | TRBJ2-7 | TRBV6-1 | CASSVPSGSFEQYF | TGTGCCAGCAGTGTGCCCAGCGGGAGTTTCGAGCAGTACTTC
. | . | TRBJ1-5 | TRBV7-2 | CASSWDNNQPQHF | TGTGCCAGCAGCTGGGATAACAATCAGCCCCAGCATTTT
. | TRBD1 | TRBJ2-1 | TRBV11-3 | CASSLDLGQGINEQFF | TGTGCCAGCAGCTTAGACTTAGGACAGGGGATCAATGAGCAGTTCTTC
. | TRBD1 | TRBJ2-3 | TRBV5-4 | CASSIGQDTDTQYF | TGTGCCAGCAGCATCGGACAGGACACAGATACGCAGTATTTT
. | . | TRBJ2-1 | TRBV19 | CASSRPKGYPINEQFF | TGTGCCAGTAGCCGGCCAAAGGGGTACCCCATCAATGAGCAGTTCTTC
. | . | TRBJ1-3 | TRBV5-6 | CASSLTGVSGNTIYF | TGTGCCAGCAGCTTGACAGGAGTCTCTGGAAACACCATATATTTT
. | . | TRBJ2-4 | TRBV28 | CASSLGQLAKNIQYF | TGTGCCAGCAGTTTAGGGCAGCTAGCCAAAAACATTCAGTACTTC
. | TRBD2 | TRBJ2-3 | TRBV19 | CASSSETSGSPDTQYF | TGTGCCAGTAGTTCAGAGACTAGCGGGAGTCCAGATACGCAGTATTTT
. | . | TRBJ1-1 | TRBV11-1 | CASSFDDTGPPNMNTEAFF | TGTGCCAGCAGCTTCGATGACACAGGCCCACCTAACATGAACACTGAAGCTTTCTTT
. | . | TRBJ2-7 | TRBV7-2 | CASSSRGGNEQYF | TGTGCCAGCAGCTCCAGGGGGGGGAACGAGCAGTACTTC
. | TRBD1 | TRBJ2-7 | TRBV9 | CASSPGDRGPHEQYF | TGTGCCAGCAGCCCGGGTGACAGGGGCCCCCACGAGCAGTACTTC
. | TRBD2 | TRBJ2-1 | TRBV10-3 | CAISGGASGGNTYNEQFF | TGTGCCATCAGTGGGGGGGCCAGCGGGGGCAATACCTACAATGAGCAGTTCTTC
. | . | TRBJ2-1 | TRBV7-9 | CASSLQNRGEQFF | TGTGCCAGCAGCCTACAGAATAGAGGTGAGCAGTTCTTC
. | TRBD2 | TRBJ2-1 | TRBV10-2 | CASRPPTSGRANEQFF | TGCGCCAGCAGGCCCCCGACTAGCGGGAGAGCCAATGAGCAGTTCTTC